What follows are 5 T cell receptor beta chains derived from one specimen sequenced in a study of cytomegalovirus exposure and HLA in healthy donors. Primers: 60 Vbeta forward and 13 Jbeta reverse. Profiling relied on immunoSEQ multiplex PCR, and the TCRdb table lists in-frame clones only, not all of them. The sample has 170,000 or so clones, approximately 80% seen once. Sequencing used PBMCs. The receptors were sampled from a male donor in good health and CMV-seropositive.

This clone was picked up one time. The chain uses TRBV19 and TRBJ1-5; D is undetermined. The V end lost 5 bases, the J end lost 7 bases, and 18 bases lay between the germline ends. The length of the CDR3 is 15 residues. The V gene's germline CDR1 is LNHDA and CDR2 SQIVND (reference sequence). CDR3 in amino acids: CASSFLTGLSQPQHF. The CDR3 DNA follows: TGTGCCAGTAGTTTCCTGACGGGTTTGAGCCAGCCCCAGCATTTT.

Regarding this clone: The germline gene is not matched at one end of the junction; a read error may be the cause. In the same sample, other DNA sequences code for this CDR3. The gene calls are TRBV7-9 and TRBJ2-2; D is possibly TRBD2 (5 bases). CDR3 length: 17 residues. Looked up from germline, CDR1 is SEHNR and CDR2 is FQNEAQ (reference sequence). DNA for the CDR3: TGCGCCAGCAGCTTAGCCCTGTTATCTAGCAATGACGGGGAGCTGTTTTTT. Amino acids: CASSLALLSSNDGELFF.

This clone was counted between two and nine times. V usage is TRBV19 and J usage is TRBJ1-1; TRBD1 might be the D (6 bases). With 5 bases removed from V and 3 bases from J, the gap between germline ends came to 10 bases. Germline values: CDR1 LNHDA, CDR2 SQIVND (reference sequence). The CDR3 has 13 amino acids. The CDR3 loop is CASSVQGYTEAFF. The CDR3 coding sequence is TGTGCCAGTAGTGTACAGGGTTACACTGAAGCTTTCTTT.

This chain connects TRBV13 to TRBJ2-7, with D hard to call. The CDR3 contains 14 residues. Germline V gene sequence: CDR1 PRHDT, CDR2 FYEKMQ (reference sequence). V was pared by 0 bases and J by 2 bases, with 8 bases between. CDR3 loop: CASSLGGEAYEQYF. The CDR3 DNA is TGTGCCAGCAGCTTAGGCGGAGAGGCCTACGAGCAGTACTTC.

The chain employs TRBV9 and TRBJ2-2; D is possibly TRBD2 (7 bases). This CDR3 is built from 16 residues. Trimming cost V 4 bases and J 2 bases, with 15 bases left between them. CDR1 and CDR2 (germline): SGDLS, YYNGEE. This CDR3 reads CASSWGGLPNTGELFF. The DNA for the CDR3 is TGTGCCAGCAGCTGGGGGGGGCTCCCAAACACCGGGGAGCTGTTTTTT.